This T cell receptor beta chain was recovered during a study of blood T cell repertoires in COVID-19. Study summary: Researchers got acute and convalescent COVID-19 samples from the United States, Italy and Spain.

Germline V gene data show CDR1 as SGHTS and CDR2 as YDEGEE. V lost 4 bases, J lost 0 bases, and 6 bases stayed unmatched. This CDR3 spans 15 amino acids. The repertoire was sequenced with immunoSEQ multiplex PCR; TCRdb's copy has only in-frame clones and lacks some. The data hold 150,000 or so clones, with roughly four fifths observed a single time. The chain uses TRBV5-8 and TRBJ2-7; TRBD1 aligns across 8 bases. The source is a man aged 45-65 years who had recovered from COVID-19. Sequencing was carried out using PBMCs or T cells enriched from blood (not recorded which). The CDR3 DNA reads TGTGCCAGCAGCAGGGTCGGGACAGGCTCCTACGAGCAGTACTTC. Residues: CASSRVGTGSYEQYF.